The 21 T cell receptor beta chains in this list originate from one sample, sequenced in a study of regulatory T cells in long-lasting Graves disease (dated by TCRdb to the early 2020s). The meaning of the sample's time point label: persistent/refractory GD, antithyroid drugs over 5 years with positive TRAb. For both TCR sequencing and RNA sequencing, RNA was extracted from PBMCs in TRIzol. The protocol used for the library was multiplex PCR. The data were produced on an Illumina HiSeq 4000. CDR3 regions were amplified by Arm-PCR with iRepertoire HTBI primers to construct TCR beta libraries. The public reads were reanalyzed by TCRdb: fastp trimming at Q25, MiXCR alignment, in-frame beta chains only. CDR3 protein sequences are deduplicated, and each keeps its most common genes and DNA. This sample comprises 300,000 to 350,000 distinct CDR3 sequences, roughly 21% of them detected only once. The ten largest clones capture approximately 31% of the sample.

The sample consisted of peripheral blood mononuclear cells (PBMCs), taken when the disease was refractory, from a patient treated with antithyroid drugs. The receptor set was obtained from a female donor with Graves disease.

This clonotype was counted ten times or more. The chain employs TRBV7-9 and TRBJ1-1; TRBD1 is a possible D gene (5 bases). Germline V CDR1 and CDR2: SEHNR, FQNEAQ (reference sequence). CDR3 length: 12 residues. V was cut by 3 bases and J by 8 bases, with 10 bases left in between. CDR3 residues: CASSFPDIEAFF. CDR3 nucleotide sequence: TGTGCCAGCAGCTTTCCGGACATAGAAGCTTTCTTT.

At least ten counts were recorded for this clonotype. The V call is TRBV28, the J call TRBJ2-7; D is undetermined. Germline CDR1 MDHEN, CDR2 SYDVKM. With 5 bases removed from V and 3 bases from J, the gap between germline ends came to 14 bases. This CDR3 is built from 14 residues. CDR3 protein: CASSNWRTNYEQYF. CDR3 in DNA: TGTGCCAGCAGTAACTGGAGAACCAACTACGAGCAGTACTTC.

This clonotype has more than one count but fewer than ten. The gene calls are TRBV11-3 and TRBJ2-5; D unclear. The V end was cut by 5 bases, the J end by 1 base, with 8 bases between. The CDR3 contains 13 residues. Germline values: CDR1 SGHNT, CDR2 YENEEA. CDR3 residues: CASSPQPQETQYF. As DNA, the CDR3 is TGTGCCAGCAGCCCTCAACCCCAAGAGACCCAGTACTTC.

This clonotype was observed many times. The chain is built from TRBV7-2 and TRBJ2-5; no reliable D call. The CDR3 sequence is 14 residues long. Germline V gene data show CDR1 as SGHTA and CDR2 as FQGNSA. The V gene lost 5 bases and the J gene lost 7 bases, with 17 bases spanning the gap. The CDR3 region has the DNA TGTGCCAGCAGCCTCTCCAGACCGGAAGGGACCCAGTACTTC. It translates to CASSLSRPEGTQYF.

This clonotype was counted ten times or more. The V call is TRBV2, the J call TRBJ2-7; perhaps TRBD1 as D (5 bases). The CDR3 is 14 amino acids. Germline CDR1 SNHLY, CDR2 FYNNEI. The V gene lost 1 base and the J gene lost 3 bases, with 10 bases spanning the gap. Here the CDR3 DNA reads TGTGCCAGCAGTGAAGTCGGCCAGGGCTACGAGCAGTACTTC. It encodes CASSEVGQGYEQYF.

Concerning this clonotype: At one boundary the junction diverges from the germline segment, which might be a read error. This sequence joins TRBV5-1 and TRBJ1-5, with unresolved D. The CDR3 sequence is 13 residues long. CDR1 is SGHRS and CDR2 is YFSETQ in the germline V gene. The CDR3 region has the DNA TGCGCCAGCAGCTTGAGCACCAATCAGTCCCAGCATTTT. Its translation is CASSLSTNQSQHF.

The rearrangement joins TRBV19 to TRBJ2-4; 8 nucleotides align to TRBD2. The CDR3 extends over 13 amino acids. Germline V CDR1 and CDR2: LNHDA, SQIVND (reference sequence). The ends lost 7 bases at V and 8 bases at J; junction bases unmatched: 7. The CDR3 is CASKPGGPYIQYF. In DNA, the CDR3 is TGTGCCAGTAAGCCGGGAGGGCCTTACATTCAGTACTTC.

This rearrangement joins TRBV5-1 to TRBJ1-1; D not resolved. CDR1 SGHRS and CDR2 YFSETQ come from the germline V gene. This CDR3 contains 16 residues. With 1 base removed from V and 2 bases from J, the gap between germline ends came to 15 bases. The CDR3 loop is CASSLLSRTLNTEAFF. The CDR3 nucleotides read TGCGCCAGCAGCTTGTTGTCCAGAACGCTAAACACTGAAGCTTTCTTT. The variable domain in full, with the rest retrieved from reference TRBV5-1 and TRBJ1-1, is KAGVTQTPRYLIKTRGQQVTLSCSPISGHRSVSWYQQTPGQGLQFLFEYFSETQRNKGNFPGRFSGRQFSNSRSEMNVSTLELGDSALYLCASSLLSRTLNTEAFFGQGTRLTVV.

The chain links TRBV5-1 to TRBJ1-4, with 7 nucleotides matching TRBD1. This CDR3 spans 16 amino acids. V dropped 3 bases and J dropped 0; count of bases not matched to a gene: 5. The V gene's germline CDR1 is SGHRS and CDR2 YFSETQ. Here the CDR3 reads CASSSTGSATNEKLFF. The DNA for the CDR3 is TGCGCCAGCAGCTCGACAGGGTCGGCAACTAATGAAAAACTGTTTTTT.

Regarding this clonotype: It may be a read error: a sequence one base away is much more abundant. The rearrangement uses TRBV28 and TRBJ2-7, with 7 bases fitting TRBD1. The CDR3 is 14 residues long. Germline-derived CDR1 and CDR2 are MDHEN and SYDVKM. Losses at the gene ends were 3 bases for V and 6 bases for J; bases not matched to a gene: 8. CDR3: CASSFGTAPSEQYF. DNA of the CDR3: TGTGCCAGCAGTTTTGGGACAGCTCCCTCCGAGCAGTACTTC.

The sample holds many counts of this clonotype. V usage is TRBV2 and J usage is TRBJ2-5; no reliable D call. Germline-derived CDR1 and CDR2 are SNHLY and FYNNEI. The V end lost 6 bases, the J end lost 2 bases, and 1 base lay between the germline ends. This CDR3 contains 10 residues. CDR3 nucleotides: TGTGCCAGCAGACAAGAGACCCAGTACTTC. Its translation: CASRQETQYF.

Points on this clonotype: Possible read error: a much larger clone is one base away. The chain combines TRBV15 with TRBJ1-5; 7 nucleotides agree with TRBD1. CDR3 length: 15 residues. Germline V gives CDR1 LNHNV, CDR2 YYDKDF (reference sequence). The V and J ends lost 7 bases and 4 bases, in that order; junction bases with no gene match: 10. CDR3 sequence (DNA): TGTGCCACCAACAGCTTGGACAGGTTGAATCAGCCCCAGCATTTT. Amino acid sequence: CATNSLDRLNQPQHF.

This chain uses TRBV27 with TRBJ2-5; 7 nucleotides match TRBD1. CDR3 length equals 14 residues. J was trimmed by 5 bases and V by 6 bases; bases with no gene match: 9. The germline V gene encodes CDR1 MNHEY and CDR2 SMNVEV (reference sequence). As DNA, the CDR3 is TGTGCCAGCAGGCGGATCGACAGGGTGGAGACCCAGTACTTC. Translating it yields CASRRIDRVETQYF.

This clonotype was seen repeatedly, ten times or more. This chain links TRBV28 with TRBJ1-2, with D possibly TRBD1 on 6 matching bases. CDR3 length: 15 residues. Germline V lookup: CDR1 MDHEN, CDR2 SYDVKM. Trimming cost V 6 bases and J 4 bases, with 18 bases left between them. The CDR3 sequence is CASRKQGPRSYGYTF. The CDR3, as DNA: TGTGCCAGCAGAAAGCAGGGGCCCAGAAGCTATGGCTACACCTTC.

The chain employs TRBV6-1 and TRBJ2-2; possibly TRBD2 for D (5 bases). V was shortened by 5 bases and J by 4 bases, with 11 bases between the two germline ends. Germline loops: CDR1 MNHNS, CDR2 SASEGT. CDR3 length: 14 residues. Written as DNA, the CDR3 is TGTGCCAGCAGTAACCAGCGGAGCACCGGGGAGCTGTTTTTT. This codes for CASSNQRSTGELFF.

This clonotype was observed at least ten times. The chain is built from TRBV15 and TRBJ2-4, with a tentative D call TRBD2 (6 bases). Deletions cut 5 bases from V and 8 bases from J, with 19 bases between. Per the germline V gene, CDR1 is LNHNV and CDR2 is YYDKDF (reference sequence). CDR3 size: 15 residues. The CDR3 spells CATSPPGGGADIQYF. CDR3 sequence (DNA): TGTGCCACCAGCCCCCCTGGTGGAGGGGCGGACATTCAGTACTTC.

This rearrangement joins TRBV18 to TRBJ1-2; D gene unclear. Germline CDR1 is KGHSH and CDR2 is LQKENI. This CDR3 is built from 15 residues. V gave up 6 bases and J gave up 4 bases, with 18 bases separating them. The CDR3 reads CASSPEGVSAYGYTF. CDR3 DNA: TGTGCCAGCTCTCCCGAGGGAGTGTCCGCCTATGGCTACACCTTC.

The sample holds many counts of this clonotype. The chain combines TRBV20-1 with TRBJ1-6; D is undetermined. The CDR3 runs 12 residues. Germline V gene data show CDR1 as DFQATT and CDR2 as SNEGSKA (reference sequence). CDR3 DNA: TGCGGAAGTAAGGGAGTCGATTCACCCCTCCACTTT. This encodes CGSKGVDSPLHF.

The chain employs TRBV29-1 and TRBJ1-1; a possible D gene is TRBD1 (5 bases). Germline loops: CDR1 SQVTM, CDR2 ANQGSEA. Between the trimmed V and J ends, which lost 4 bases and 3 bases, there was a span of 12 bases. The CDR3 loop spans 13 amino acids. The DNA for the CDR3 is TGCAGCGTTGGCGGGACGGATTACACTGAAGCTTTCTTT. Translating it yields CSVGGTDYTEAFF.

This clonotype was recorded many times. The V call is TRBV6-9, the J call TRBJ1-2; D perhaps matches TRBD1 (5 bases). Germline values: CDR1 MNHGY, CDR2 SVAAGI. The length of the CDR3 is 16 residues. The V end was cut by 3 bases, the J end by 6 bases, with 20 bases between. The CDR3 spells CASSYRPRSGGDGYTF. In nucleotides, the CDR3 is TGTGCCAGCAGTTACCGACCTCGTTCTGGAGGGGATGGCTACACCTTC.

This clonotype has ten or more counts. The V and J genes are TRBV19 and TRBJ2-6; D perhaps matches TRBD1 (6 bases). Trimming stripped 5 bases from V and 1 base from J, with 9 bases between. This CDR3 contains 15 residues. The germline V gene has CDR1 LNHDA and CDR2 SQIVND (reference sequence). The CDR3 nucleotides read TGTGCCAGTAGTGACCAGGGGTCTGGGGCCAACGTCCTGACTTTC. This codes for CASSDQGSGANVLTF. Drawing the rest from reference TRBV19 and TRBJ2-6, the complete variable domain is DGGITQSPKYLFRKEGQNVTLSCEQNLNHDAMYWYRQDPGQGLRLIYYSQIVNDFQKGDIAEGYSVSREKKESFPLTVTSAQKNPTAFYLCASSDQGSGANVLTFGAGSRLTVL.